These 8 T cell receptor beta chains were all obtained from the same sample, sequenced in a study of Ad26.COV2.S vaccination and SARS-CoV-2 variants. The protocol was immunoSEQ multiplex PCR, while the TCRdb copy is restricted to in-frame clones and leaves out a portion. The sample includes roughly 500,000 clones, roughly nine tenths of them seen just once. Specified treatment: about 20 received Ad26.COV2.S at low or high dose, single or two shots; roughly 5 received placebo; per-sample allocation not given. Collection of the samples took place on day 63 after the first injection of vaccine or placebo. The sample here was peripheral blood, taken in a trial of Ad26.COV2.S vaccine versus placebo. The receptors were sampled from a person aged 18-65 years who received the Ad26.COV2.S COVID-19 vaccine or a placebo.

This clone was counted ten times or more. The chain has TRBV15 and TRBJ2-2; 9 bases map to TRBD1. Germline assignment: CDR1 LNHNV and CDR2 YYDKDF (reference sequence). The junction had 6 bases not matched to a gene; V was cut back by 3 bases and J by 4 bases. CDR3 length: 16 amino acids. This CDR3 reads CATSSPDRGPTGELFF. In DNA, the CDR3 is TGTGCCACCAGCAGCCCGGACAGGGGTCCCACCGGGGAGCTGTTTTTT. Together with reference TRBV15 and TRBJ2-2, the CDR3 gives the full variable domain: DAMVIQNPRYQVTQFGKPVTLSCSQTLNHNVMYWYQQKSSQAPKLLFHYYDKDFNNEADTPDNFQSRRPNTSFCFLDIRSPGLGDTAMYLCATSSPDRGPTGELFFGEGSRLTVL.

This chain joins TRBV5-6 and TRBJ1-6, with D uncertain. This CDR3 comprises 16 residues. With 0 bases removed from V and 0 bases from J, the gap between germline ends came to 7 bases. Germline loops: CDR1 SGHDT, CDR2 YYEEEE. The CDR3 region is CASSLDASSYNSPLHF. The CDR3 nucleotides are TGTGCCAGCAGCTTGGACGCGAGCTCCTATAATTCACCCCTCCACTTT.

The J gene is TRBJ1-1, the V gene TRBV3-1 (or the pseudogene TRBV3-2), with TRBD1 matching 8 bases. CDR1 LGHDT and CDR2 YNNKEL come from the germline V gene (reference sequence). J was trimmed by 1 base and V by 5 bases; bases with no gene match: 0. There are 13 residues in the CDR3. CDR3 nucleotide sequence: TGTGCCAGCAGCGGACAGGGGAACACTGAAGCTTTCTTT. The encoded protein is CASSGQGNTEAFF.

The chain carries TRBV12-5 and TRBJ1-6, with D unresolved. Germline CDR1 is LGHNT and CDR2 is FRNRAP. The length of the CDR3 is 15 residues. V was trimmed by 1 base and J by 7 bases, leaving 11 bases between them. CDR3 nucleotides: TGTGCTAGTGGTTTGGGCGACACTCAGAATTCACCCCTCCACTTT. It codes for CASGLGDTQNSPLHF.

V is TRBV7-3 and J is TRBJ1-2; the match to TRBD1 covers 7 bases. Germline CDR1 is SGHTA and CDR2 is FQGTGA. The CDR3 length is 13 residues. After removal of 2 bases from V and 3 bases from J, the junction contained 0 bases not matched to a gene. CDR3 region: CASSLDRDYGYTF. DNA for the CDR3: TGTGCCAGCAGCTTAGACAGGGACTATGGCTACACCTTC.

This chain uses TRBV2 with TRBJ2-5, with a possible D match to TRBD2 (5 bases). The V end was cut by 3 bases, the J end by 5 bases, with 13 bases between. Germline V gene data show CDR1 as SNHLY and CDR2 as FYNNEI. There are 14 residues in the CDR3. CDR3 bases: TGTGCCAGCAGTGATCGGACTGGGGTGGAGACCCAGTACTTC. Translation: CASSDRTGVETQYF.

The CDR3 region is CATSDAQTATNEKLFF. CDR3 nucleotide sequence: TGTGCCACCAGTGATGCCCAGACAGCAACTAATGAAAAACTGTTTTTT. V usage is TRBV24-1 and J usage is TRBJ1-4; D is perhaps TRBD1 (5 bases). The V gene lost 3 bases and the J gene lost 0 bases, with 10 bases spanning the gap. Germline-derived CDR1 and CDR2 are KGHDR and SFDVKD. This CDR3 region has 16 residues.

This clone is a singleton in its sample. The V gene is TRBV4-3, the J gene TRBJ1-5; possible D gene TRBD1, 5 bases. The CDR3 has 15 amino acids. The germline CDR1 and CDR2 sequences are LGHNA and YSLEER. V lost 5 bases and J 4 bases, leaving 15 bases between the germline ends. The CDR3 DNA sequence: TGCGCCAGCAGCATTGGCGGGGGAGCGAATCAGCCCCAGCATTTT. This translates into CASSIGGGANQPQHF.